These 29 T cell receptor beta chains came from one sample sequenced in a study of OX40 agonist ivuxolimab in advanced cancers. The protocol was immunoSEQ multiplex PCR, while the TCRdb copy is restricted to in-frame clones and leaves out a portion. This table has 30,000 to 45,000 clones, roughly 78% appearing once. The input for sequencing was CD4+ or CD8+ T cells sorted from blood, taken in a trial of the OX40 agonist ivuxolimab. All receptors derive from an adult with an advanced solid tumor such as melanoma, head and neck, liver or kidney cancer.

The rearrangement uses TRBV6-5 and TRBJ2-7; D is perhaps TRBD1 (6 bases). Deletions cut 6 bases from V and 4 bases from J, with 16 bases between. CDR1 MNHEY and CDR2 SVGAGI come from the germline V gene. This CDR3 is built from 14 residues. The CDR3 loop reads CASSAYGGQYEQYF. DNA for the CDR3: TGTGCCAGCAGCGCCTACGGTGGACAGTACGAGCAGTACTTC.

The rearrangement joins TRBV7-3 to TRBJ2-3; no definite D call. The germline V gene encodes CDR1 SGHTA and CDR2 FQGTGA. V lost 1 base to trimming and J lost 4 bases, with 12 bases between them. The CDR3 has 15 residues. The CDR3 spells CASSLNPGVPDTQYF. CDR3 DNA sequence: TGTGCCAGCAGCTTAAACCCAGGTGTCCCAGATACGCAGTATTTT.

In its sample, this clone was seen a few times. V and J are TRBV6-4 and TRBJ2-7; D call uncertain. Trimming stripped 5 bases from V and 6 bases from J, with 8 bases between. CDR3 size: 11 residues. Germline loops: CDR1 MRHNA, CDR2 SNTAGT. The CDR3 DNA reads TGTGCCAGCAGTCCCCTCTCCGAGCAGTACTTC. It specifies CASSPLSEQYF.

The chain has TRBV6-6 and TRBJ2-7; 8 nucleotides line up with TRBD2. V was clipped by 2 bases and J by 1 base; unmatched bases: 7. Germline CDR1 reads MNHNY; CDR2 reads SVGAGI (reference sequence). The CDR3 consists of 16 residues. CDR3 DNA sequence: TGTGCCAGCAGTTACCCGATAGCGGGGCGATCCTACGAGCAGTACTTC. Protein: CASSYPIAGRSYEQYF.

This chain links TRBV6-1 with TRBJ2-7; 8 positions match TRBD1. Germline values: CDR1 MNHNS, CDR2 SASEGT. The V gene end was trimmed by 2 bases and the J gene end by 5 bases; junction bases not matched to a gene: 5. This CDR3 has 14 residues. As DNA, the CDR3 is TGTGCCAGCAGTGAATGGCAGGGGGCGGACGAGCAGTACTTC. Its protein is CASSEWQGADEQYF.

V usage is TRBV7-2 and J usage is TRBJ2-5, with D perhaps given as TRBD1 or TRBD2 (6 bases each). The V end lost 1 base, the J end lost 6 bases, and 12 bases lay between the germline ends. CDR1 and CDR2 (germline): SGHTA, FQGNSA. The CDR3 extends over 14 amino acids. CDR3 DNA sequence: TGTGCCAGCAGCTTAGTTGGGGGGCCAAAGACCCAGTACTTC. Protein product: CASSLVGGPKTQYF. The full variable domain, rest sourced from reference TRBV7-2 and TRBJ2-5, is GAGVSQSPSNKVTEKGKDVELRCDPISGHTALYWYRQSLGQGLEFLIYFQGNSAPDKSGLPSDRFSAERTGGSVSTLTIQRTQQEDSAVYLCASSLVGGPKTQYFGPGTRLLVL.

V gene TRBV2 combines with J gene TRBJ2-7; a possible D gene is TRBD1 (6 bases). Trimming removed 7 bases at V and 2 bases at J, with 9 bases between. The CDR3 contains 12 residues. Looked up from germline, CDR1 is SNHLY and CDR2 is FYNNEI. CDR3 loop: CASNQGPYEQYF. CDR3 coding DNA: TGTGCCAGCAACCAGGGGCCCTACGAGCAGTACTTC.

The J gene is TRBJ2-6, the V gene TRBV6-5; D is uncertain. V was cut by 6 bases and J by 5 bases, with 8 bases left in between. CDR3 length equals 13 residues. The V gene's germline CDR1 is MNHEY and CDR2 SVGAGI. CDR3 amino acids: CASSEARANVLTF. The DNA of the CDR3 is TGTGCCAGCAGCGAGGCCCGGGCCAACGTCCTGACTTTC.

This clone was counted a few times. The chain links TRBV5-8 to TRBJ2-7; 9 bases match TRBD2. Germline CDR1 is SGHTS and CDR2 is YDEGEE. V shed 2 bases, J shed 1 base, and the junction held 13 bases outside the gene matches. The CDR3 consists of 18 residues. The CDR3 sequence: CASSFGLWRLAESYEQYF. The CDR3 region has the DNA TGTGCCAGCAGCTTCGGATTGTGGCGACTAGCGGAATCCTACGAGCAGTACTTC.

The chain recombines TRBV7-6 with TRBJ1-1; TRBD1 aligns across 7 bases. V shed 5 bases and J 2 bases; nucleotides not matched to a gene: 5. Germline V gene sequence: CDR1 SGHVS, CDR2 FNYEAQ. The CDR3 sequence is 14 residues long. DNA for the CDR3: TGTGCCAGCAGCCCTGGGACAGTCAACACTGAAGCTTTCTTT. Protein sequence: CASSPGTVNTEAFF.

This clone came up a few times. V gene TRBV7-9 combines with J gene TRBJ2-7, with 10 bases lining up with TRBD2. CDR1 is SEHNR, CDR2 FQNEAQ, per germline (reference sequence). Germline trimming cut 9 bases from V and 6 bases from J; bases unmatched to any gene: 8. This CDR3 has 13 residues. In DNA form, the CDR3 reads TGTGCCAGTGGGAGCGGGAGGGCCCTCGAGCAGTACTTC. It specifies CASGSGRALEQYF.

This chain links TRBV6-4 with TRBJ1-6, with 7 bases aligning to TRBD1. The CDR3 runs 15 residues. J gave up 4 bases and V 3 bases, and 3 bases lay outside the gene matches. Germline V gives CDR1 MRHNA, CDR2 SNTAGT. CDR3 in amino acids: CASSENRGYNSPLHF. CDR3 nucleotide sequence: TGTGCCAGCAGTGAGAACAGGGGATATAATTCACCCCTCCACTTT.

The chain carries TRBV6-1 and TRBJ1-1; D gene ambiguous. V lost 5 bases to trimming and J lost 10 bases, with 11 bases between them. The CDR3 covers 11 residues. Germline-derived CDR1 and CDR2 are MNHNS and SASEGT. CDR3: CASSLNGRAFF. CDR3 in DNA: TGTGCCAGCAGTCTGAACGGGAGAGCTTTCTTT.

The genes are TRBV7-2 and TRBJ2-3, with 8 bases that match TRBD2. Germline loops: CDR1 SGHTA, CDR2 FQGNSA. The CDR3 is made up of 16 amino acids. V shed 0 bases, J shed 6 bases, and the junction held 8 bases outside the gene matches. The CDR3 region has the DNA TGTGCCAGCAGCTTAGCCTTCGGGGGGGCCTCGGATACGCAGTATTTT. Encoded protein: CASSLAFGGASDTQYF. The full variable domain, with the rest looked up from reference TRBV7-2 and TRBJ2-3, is GAGVSQSPSNKVTEKGKDVELRCDPISGHTALYWYRQSLGQGLEFLIYFQGNSAPDKSGLPSDRFSAERTGGSVSTLTIQRTQQEDSAVYLCASSLAFGGASDTQYFGPGTRLTVL.

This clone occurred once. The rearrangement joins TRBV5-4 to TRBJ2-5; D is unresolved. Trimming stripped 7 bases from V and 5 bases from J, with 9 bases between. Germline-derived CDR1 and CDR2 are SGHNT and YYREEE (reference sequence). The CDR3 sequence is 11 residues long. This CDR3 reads CASQDVETQYF. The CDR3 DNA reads TGTGCCAGCCAGGACGTGGAGACCCAGTACTTC. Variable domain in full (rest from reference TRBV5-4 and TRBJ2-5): ETGVTQSPTHLIKTRGQQVTLRCSSQSGHNTVSWYQQALGQGPQFIFQYYREEENGRGNFPPRFSGLQFPNYSSELNVNALELDDSALYLCASQDVETQYFGPGTRLLVL.

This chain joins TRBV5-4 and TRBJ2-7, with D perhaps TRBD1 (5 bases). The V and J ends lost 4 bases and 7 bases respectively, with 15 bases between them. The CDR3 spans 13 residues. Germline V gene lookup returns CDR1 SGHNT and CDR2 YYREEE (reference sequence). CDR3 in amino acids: CASSPRDPGEQYF. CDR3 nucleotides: TGTGCCAGCAGCCCTAGGGATCCAGGGGAGCAGTACTTC.

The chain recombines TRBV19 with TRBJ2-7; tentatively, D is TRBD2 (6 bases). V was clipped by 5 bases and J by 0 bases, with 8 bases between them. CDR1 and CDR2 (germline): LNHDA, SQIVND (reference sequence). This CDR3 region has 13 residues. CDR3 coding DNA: TGTGCCAGTAGTCCGGACTACTCCTACGAGCAGTACTTC. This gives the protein CASSPDYSYEQYF.

CDR3 loop: CASSLEPRANYGYTF. DNA for the CDR3: TGTGCCAGCAGCTTGGAACCGCGGGCAAACTATGGCTACACCTTC. V is TRBV5-6 and J is TRBJ1-2; no firm D call. CDR1 SGHDT and CDR2 YYEEEE come from the germline V gene. V gave up 0 bases and J gave up 2 bases, with 11 bases separating them. CDR3 length equals 15 residues.

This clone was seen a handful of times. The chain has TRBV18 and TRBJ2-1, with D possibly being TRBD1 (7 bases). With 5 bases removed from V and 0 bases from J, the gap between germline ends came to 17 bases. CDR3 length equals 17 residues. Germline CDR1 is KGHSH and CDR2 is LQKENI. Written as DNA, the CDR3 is TGTGCCAGCTCAGCCATCTCAGGGGGGAGCTCCTACAATGAGCAGTTCTTC. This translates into CASSAISGGSSYNEQFF.

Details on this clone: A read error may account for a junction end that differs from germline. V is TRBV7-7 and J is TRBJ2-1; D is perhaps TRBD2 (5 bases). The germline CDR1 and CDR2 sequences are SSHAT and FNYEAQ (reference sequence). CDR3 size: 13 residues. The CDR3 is CASSLARFGEQFF. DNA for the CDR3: TGTGCTAGCAGCTTAGCGAGATTTGGTGAGCAGTTCTTC.

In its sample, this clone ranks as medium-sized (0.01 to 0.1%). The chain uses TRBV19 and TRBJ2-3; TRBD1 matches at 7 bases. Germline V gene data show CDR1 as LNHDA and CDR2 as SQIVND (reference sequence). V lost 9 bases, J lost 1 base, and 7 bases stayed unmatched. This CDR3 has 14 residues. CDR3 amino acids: CASSYGQGTDTQYF. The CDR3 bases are TGTGCCAGCTCTTACGGACAGGGCACAGATACGCAGTATTTT.

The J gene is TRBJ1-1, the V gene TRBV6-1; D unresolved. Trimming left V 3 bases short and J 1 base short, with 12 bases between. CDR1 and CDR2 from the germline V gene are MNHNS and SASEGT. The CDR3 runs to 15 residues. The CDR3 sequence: CASSDRWKANTEAFF. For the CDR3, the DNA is TGTGCCAGCAGTGACCGATGGAAGGCGAACACTGAAGCTTTCTTT.

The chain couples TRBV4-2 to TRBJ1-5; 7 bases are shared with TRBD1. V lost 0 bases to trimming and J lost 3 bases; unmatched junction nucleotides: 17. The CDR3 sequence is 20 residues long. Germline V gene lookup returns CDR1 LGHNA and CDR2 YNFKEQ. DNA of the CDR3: TGTGCCAGCAGCCAAGATCCACGGTCGGGAACCGGGACAGTCAATCAGCCCCAGCATTTT. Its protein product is CASSQDPRSGTGTVNQPQHF.

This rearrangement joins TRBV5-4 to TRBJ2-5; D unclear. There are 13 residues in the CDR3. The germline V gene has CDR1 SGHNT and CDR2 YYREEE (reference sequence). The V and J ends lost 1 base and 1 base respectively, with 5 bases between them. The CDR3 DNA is TGTGCCAGCAGCTTGCCAGGCCAAGAGACCCAGTACTTC. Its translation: CASSLPGQETQYF.

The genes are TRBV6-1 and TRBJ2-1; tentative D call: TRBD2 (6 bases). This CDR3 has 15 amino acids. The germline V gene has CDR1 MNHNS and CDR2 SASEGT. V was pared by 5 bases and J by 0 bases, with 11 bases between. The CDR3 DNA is TGTGCCAGCAGTCTAGCGCCCCACTCCTACAATGAGCAGTTCTTC. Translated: CASSLAPHSYNEQFF.

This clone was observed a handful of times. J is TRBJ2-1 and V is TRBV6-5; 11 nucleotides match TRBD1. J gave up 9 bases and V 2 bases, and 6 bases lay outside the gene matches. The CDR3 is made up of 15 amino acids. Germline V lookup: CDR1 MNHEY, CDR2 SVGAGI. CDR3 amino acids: CASSYGTGGQGEQFF. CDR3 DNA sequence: TGTGCCAGCAGTTACGGGACAGGGGGGCAGGGTGAGCAGTTCTTC.

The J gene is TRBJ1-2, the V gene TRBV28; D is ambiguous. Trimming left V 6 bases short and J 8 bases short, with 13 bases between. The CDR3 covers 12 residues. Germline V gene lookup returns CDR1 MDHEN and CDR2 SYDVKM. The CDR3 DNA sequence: TGTGCCAGCAGCTCAATACGGAAGGGCTACACCTTC. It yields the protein CASSSIRKGYTF.

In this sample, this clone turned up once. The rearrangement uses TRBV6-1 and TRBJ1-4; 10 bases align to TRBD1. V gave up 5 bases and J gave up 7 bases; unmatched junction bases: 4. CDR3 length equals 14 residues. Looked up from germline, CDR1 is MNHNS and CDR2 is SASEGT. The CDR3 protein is CASSMDRGGEKLFF. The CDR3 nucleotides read TGTGCCAGCAGTATGGACAGGGGGGGTGAAAAACTGTTTTTT.

Here the CDR3 DNA reads TGTGCCAGCTCTCCCCGGGCGGGGGAAAAAGCTGGGGCCAACGTCCTGACTTTC. Translating it yields CASSPRAGEKAGANVLTF. This chain joins TRBV18 and TRBJ2-6; 7 bases match TRBD2. J was trimmed by 2 bases and V by 6 bases; bases with no gene match: 13. CDR1 is KGHSH, CDR2 LQKENI, per germline. This CDR3 contains 18 residues.